Detailed here is one TCR beta chain. What it recognizes is unknown. This sample was taken from a study of CD8 T cells in ankylosing spondylitis. Study outcomes and limitations: Peripheral blood samples showed relatively rare disease-linked clones, and these clones were CD8+. A number of the motif variants had already been described in reactive arthritis synovial fluid and blood. Significant enrichment of disease-linked clones was reportedly seen in matched ankylosing spondylitis synovial fluid. Apparently characteristic of ankylosing spondylitis blood was a TCR beta motif (about 8 highly homologous variants).

The CDR3 consists of 17 residues. Germline CDR1 and CDR2: SGHRS and YFSETQ. Between the trimmed V and J ends, which lost 5 bases and 0 bases, there was a span of 15 bases. Library preparation for TCR beta used quantitative 5'-RACE with molecular barcodes. One entry per CDR3 protein, called by TCRdb with MiXCR from the 5' RACE reads. The sample shows about 540,000 distinct CDR3 sequences, 10% to 15% of them seen only once. Sequences were obtained from blood, either unsorted or a sorted T cell fraction (not recorded which). The rearrangement joins TRBV5-1 to TRBJ2-6; tentatively, D is TRBD1 or TRBD2 (5 bases each). The source is a male donor with ankylosing spondylitis. The CDR3 coding sequence is TGCGCCAGCAGGGGACGGCAAATTAGCTCTGGGGCCAACGTCCTGACTTTC. Translated: CASRGRQISSGANVLTF.